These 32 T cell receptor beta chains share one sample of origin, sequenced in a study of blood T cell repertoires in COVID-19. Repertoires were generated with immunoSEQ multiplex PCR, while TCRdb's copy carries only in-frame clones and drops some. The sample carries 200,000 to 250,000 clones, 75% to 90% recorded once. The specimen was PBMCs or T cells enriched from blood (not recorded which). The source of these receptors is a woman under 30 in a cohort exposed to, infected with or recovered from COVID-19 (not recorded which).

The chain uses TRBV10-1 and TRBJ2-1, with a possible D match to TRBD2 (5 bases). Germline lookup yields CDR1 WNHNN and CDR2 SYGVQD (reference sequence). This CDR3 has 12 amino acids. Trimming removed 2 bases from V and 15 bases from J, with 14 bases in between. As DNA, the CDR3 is TGCGCCAGCAGTGAGGGGAGAATGAGGAGGTTCTTC. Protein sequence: CASSEGRMRRFF.

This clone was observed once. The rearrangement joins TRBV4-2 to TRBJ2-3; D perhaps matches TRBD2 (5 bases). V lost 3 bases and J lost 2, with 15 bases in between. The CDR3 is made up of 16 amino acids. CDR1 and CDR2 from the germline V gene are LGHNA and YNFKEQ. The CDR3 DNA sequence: TGTGCCAGCAGCCACAGACTATTTCAGGACACAGATACGCAGTATTTT. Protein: CASSHRLFQDTDTQYF.

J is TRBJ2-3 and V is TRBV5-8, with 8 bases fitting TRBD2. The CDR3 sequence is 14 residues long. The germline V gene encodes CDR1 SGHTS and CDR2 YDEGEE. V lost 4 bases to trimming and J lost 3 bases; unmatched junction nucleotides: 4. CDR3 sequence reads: CASSLTSDTDTQYF. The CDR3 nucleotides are TGTGCCAGCAGCCTGACTAGCGATACAGATACGCAGTATTTT. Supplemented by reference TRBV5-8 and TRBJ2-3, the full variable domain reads EAGVTQSPTHLIKTRGQQATLRCSPISGHTSVYWYQQALGLGLQFLLWYDEGEERNRGNFPPRFSGRQFPNYSSELNVNALELEDSALYLCASSLTSDTDTQYFGPGTRLTVL.

CDR3: CASSSPGQGPNEQFF. CDR3 nucleotides: TGTGCCAGCAGTTCCCCGGGACAGGGTCCCAATGAGCAGTTCTTC. The J gene is TRBJ2-1, the V gene TRBV27; 9 bases align to TRBD1. Per the germline V gene, CDR1 is MNHEY and CDR2 is SMNVEV (reference sequence). V lost 4 bases, J lost 6 bases, and 7 bases stayed unmatched. The CDR3 has 15 amino acids.

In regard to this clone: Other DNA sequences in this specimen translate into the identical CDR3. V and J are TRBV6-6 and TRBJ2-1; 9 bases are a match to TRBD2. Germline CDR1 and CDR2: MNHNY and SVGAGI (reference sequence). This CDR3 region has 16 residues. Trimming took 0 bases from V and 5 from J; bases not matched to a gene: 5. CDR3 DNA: TGTGCCAGCAGTTACTCCCCGGGACTAGCAGACAATGAGCAGTTCTTC. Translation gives CASSYSPGLADNEQFF.

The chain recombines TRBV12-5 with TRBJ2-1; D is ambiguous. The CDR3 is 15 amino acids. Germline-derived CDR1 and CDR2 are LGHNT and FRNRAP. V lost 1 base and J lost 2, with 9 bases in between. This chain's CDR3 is CASGLGNSAYNEQFF. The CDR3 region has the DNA TGTGCTAGTGGTTTGGGCAATTCGGCCTACAATGAGCAGTTCTTC.

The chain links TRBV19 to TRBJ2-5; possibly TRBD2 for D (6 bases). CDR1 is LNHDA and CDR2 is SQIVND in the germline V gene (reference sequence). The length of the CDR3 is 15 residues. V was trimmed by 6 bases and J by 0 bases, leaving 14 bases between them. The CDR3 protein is CASSLGTGDQETQYF. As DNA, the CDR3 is TGTGCCAGTAGCCTCGGGACTGGCGACCAAGAGACCCAGTACTTC.

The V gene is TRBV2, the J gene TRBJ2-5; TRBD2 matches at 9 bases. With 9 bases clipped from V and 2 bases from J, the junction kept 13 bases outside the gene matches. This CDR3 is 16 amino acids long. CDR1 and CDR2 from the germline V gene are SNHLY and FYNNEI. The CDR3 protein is CARSRPAGGQQETQYF. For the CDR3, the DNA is TGTGCCAGGTCCCGGCCTGCGGGGGGGCAACAAGAGACCCAGTACTTC.

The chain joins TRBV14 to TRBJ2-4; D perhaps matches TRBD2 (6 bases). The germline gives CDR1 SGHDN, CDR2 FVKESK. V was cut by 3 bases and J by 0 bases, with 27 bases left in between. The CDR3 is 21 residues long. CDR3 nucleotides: TGTGCCAGCAGCCATACCGGTTATACTTTGGCGGGGTCCCTAGCCAAAAACATTCAGTACTTC. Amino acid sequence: CASSHTGYTLAGSLAKNIQYF.

The CDR3 DNA is TGTGCCAGCAGTCCTCCCAGGGATGCAACTAATGAAAAACTGTTTTTT. Its protein is CASSPPRDATNEKLFF. The V call is TRBV25-1, the J call TRBJ1-4; tentative D call: TRBD1 (5 bases). The CDR3 spans 16 residues. V was clipped by 5 bases and J by 0 bases, with 13 bases between them. The germline V gene encodes CDR1 MGHDK and CDR2 SYGVNS.

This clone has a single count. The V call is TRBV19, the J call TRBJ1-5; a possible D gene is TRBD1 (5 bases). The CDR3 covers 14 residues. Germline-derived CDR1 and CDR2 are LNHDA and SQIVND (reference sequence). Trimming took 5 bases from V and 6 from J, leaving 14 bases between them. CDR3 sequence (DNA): TGTGCCAGTAGTTTACAGGACGGTGCTCAGCCCCAGCATTTT. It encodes CASSLQDGAQPQHF.

CDR3: CASSRSRNQPQHF. Written as DNA, the CDR3 is TGTGCCAGCAGTAGAAGCAGGAATCAGCCCCAGCATTTT. V usage is TRBV6-5 and J usage is TRBJ1-5; D is unresolved. Trimming stripped 5 bases from V and 4 bases from J, with 9 bases between. The CDR3 spans 13 residues. Germline V CDR1 and CDR2: MNHEY, SVGAGI.

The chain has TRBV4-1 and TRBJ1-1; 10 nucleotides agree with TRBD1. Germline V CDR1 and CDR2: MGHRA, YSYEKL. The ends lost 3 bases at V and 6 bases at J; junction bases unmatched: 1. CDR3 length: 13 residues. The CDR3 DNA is TGCGCCAGCAGCCAGACAGGGGGCCCTGAAGCTTTCTTT. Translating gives CASSQTGGPEAFF.

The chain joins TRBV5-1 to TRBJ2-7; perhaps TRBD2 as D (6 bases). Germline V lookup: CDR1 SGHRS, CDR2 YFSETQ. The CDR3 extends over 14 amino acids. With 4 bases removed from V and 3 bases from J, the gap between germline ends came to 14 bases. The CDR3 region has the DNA TGCGCCAGCAGCCCCGATGGGGGGTACTACGAGCAGTACTTC. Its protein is CASSPDGGYYEQYF.

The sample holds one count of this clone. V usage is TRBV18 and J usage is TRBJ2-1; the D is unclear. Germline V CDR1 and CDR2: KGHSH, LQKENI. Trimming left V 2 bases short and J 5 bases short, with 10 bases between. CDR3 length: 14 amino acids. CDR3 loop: CASSPSSGDNEQFF. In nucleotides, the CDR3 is TGTGCCAGCTCACCATCGTCTGGAGACAATGAGCAGTTCTTC.

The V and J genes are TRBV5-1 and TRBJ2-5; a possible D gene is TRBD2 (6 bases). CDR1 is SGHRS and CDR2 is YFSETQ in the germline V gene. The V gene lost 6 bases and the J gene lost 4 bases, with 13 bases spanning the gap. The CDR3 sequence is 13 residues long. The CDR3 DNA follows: TGCGCCAGCAAAGGCGGGGCAATAGAGACCCAGTACTTC. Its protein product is CASKGGAIETQYF. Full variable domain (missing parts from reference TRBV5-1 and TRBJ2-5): KAGVTQTPRYLIKTRGQQVTLSCSPISGHRSVSWYQQTPGQGLQFLFEYFSETQRNKGNFPGRFSGRQFSNSRSEMNVSTLELGDSALYLCASKGGAIETQYFGPGTRLLVL.

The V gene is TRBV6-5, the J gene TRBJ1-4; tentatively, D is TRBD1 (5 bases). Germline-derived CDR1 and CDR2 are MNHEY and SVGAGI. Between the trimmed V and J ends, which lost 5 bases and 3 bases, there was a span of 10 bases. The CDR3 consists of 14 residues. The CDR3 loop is CASSPTAPNEKLFF. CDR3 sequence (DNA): TGTGCCAGCAGTCCGACAGCCCCTAATGAAAAACTGTTTTTT.

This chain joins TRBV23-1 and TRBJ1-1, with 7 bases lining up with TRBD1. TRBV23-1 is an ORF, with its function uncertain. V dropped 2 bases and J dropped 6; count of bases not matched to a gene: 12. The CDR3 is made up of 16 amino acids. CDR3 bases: TGCGCCAGCAGTCAAGGGCCGGGACAGCCCGCCCCTGAAGCTTTCTTT. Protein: CASSQGPGQPAPEAFF.

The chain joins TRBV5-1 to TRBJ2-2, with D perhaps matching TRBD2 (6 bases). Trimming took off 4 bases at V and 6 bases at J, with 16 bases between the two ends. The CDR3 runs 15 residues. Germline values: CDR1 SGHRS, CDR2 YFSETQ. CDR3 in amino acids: CASSPGGRRPGELFF. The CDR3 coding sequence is TGCGCCAGCAGCCCCGGGGGACGGCGGCCCGGGGAGCTGTTTTTT.

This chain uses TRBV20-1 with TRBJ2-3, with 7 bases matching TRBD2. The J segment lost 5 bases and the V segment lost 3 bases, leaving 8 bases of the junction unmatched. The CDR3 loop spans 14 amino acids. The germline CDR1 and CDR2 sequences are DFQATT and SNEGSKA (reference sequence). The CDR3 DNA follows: TGCAGTGCTAGTGGGCGGGAGCATGTAGATACGCAGTATTTT. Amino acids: CSASGREHVDTQYF.

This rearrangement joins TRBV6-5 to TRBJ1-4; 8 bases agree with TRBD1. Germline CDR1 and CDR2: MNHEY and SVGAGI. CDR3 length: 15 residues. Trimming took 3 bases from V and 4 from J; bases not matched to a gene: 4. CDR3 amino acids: CASSYGQGSNEKLFF. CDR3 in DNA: TGTGCCAGCAGTTATGGACAGGGAAGTAATGAAAAACTGTTTTTT.

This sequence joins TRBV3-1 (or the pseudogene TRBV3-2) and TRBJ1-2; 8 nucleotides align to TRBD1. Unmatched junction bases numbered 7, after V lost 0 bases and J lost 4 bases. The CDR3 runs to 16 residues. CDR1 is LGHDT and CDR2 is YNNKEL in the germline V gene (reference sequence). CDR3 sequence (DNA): TGTGCCAGCAGCCAAGATGTTTCTACAGGGGGCTATGGCTACACCTTC. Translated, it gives CASSQDVSTGGYGYTF.

CDR3 bases: TGTGCCAGCAGGGTCAGGGCTCAGCCCCAGCATTTT. It is translated as CASRVRAQPQHF. The J gene is TRBJ1-5, the V gene TRBV12-3 or TRBV12-4; TRBD1 might be the D (5 bases). The CDR3 has 12 residues. V was shortened by 6 bases and J by 6 bases, with 9 bases between the two germline ends.

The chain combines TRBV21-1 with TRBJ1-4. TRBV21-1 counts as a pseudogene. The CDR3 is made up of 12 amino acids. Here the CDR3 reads CASSLGGEKLFF. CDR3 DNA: TGTGCCAGCAGCCTCGGCGGTGAAAAACTGTTTTTT.

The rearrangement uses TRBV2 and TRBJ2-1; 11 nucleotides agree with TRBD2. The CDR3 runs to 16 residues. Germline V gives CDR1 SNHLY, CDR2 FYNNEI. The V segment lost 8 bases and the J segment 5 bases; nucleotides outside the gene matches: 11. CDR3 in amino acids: CASLIRSGLADNEQFF. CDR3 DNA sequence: TGTGCCAGCCTTATTCGATCGGGACTAGCGGACAATGAGCAGTTCTTC. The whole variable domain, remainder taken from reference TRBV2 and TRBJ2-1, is EPEVTQTPSHQVTQMGQEVILRCVPISNHLYFYWYRQILGQKVEFLVSFYNNEISEKSEIFDDQFSVERPDGSNFTLKIRSTKLEDSAMYFCASLIRSGLADNEQFFGPGTRLTVL.

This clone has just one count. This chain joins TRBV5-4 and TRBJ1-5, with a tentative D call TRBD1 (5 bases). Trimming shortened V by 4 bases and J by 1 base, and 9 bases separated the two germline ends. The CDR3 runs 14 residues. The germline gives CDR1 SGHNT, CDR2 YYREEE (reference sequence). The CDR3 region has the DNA TGTGCCAGCAGCATTGACAGAAGCAATCAGCCCCAGCATTTT. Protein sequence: CASSIDRSNQPQHF.

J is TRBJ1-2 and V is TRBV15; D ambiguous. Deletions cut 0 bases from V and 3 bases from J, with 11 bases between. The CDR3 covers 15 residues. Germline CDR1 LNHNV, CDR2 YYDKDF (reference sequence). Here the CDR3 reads CATSREGEVDYGYTF. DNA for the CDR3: TGTGCCACCAGCAGAGAGGGAGAGGTTGACTATGGCTACACCTTC.

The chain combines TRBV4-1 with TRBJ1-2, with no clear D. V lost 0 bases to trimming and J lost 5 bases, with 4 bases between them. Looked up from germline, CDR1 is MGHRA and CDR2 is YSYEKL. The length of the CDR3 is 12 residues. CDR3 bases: TGCGCCAGCAGCCAAGATCTTTATGGCTACACCTTC. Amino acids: CASSQDLYGYTF.

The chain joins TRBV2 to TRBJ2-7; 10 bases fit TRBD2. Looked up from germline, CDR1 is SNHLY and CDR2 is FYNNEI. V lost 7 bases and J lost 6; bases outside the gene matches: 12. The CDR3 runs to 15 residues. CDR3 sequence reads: CASKLVASGSGEQYF. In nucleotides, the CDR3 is TGTGCCAGCAAACTCGTGGCTAGCGGGAGCGGCGAGCAGTACTTC.

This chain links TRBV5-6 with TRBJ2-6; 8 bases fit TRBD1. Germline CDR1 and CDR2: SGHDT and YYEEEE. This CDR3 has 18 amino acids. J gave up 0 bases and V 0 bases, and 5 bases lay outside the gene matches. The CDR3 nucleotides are TGTGCCAGCAGCTTGGAAACAGGGGGGTACTCTGGGGCCAACGTCCTGACTTTC. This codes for CASSLETGGYSGANVLTF.

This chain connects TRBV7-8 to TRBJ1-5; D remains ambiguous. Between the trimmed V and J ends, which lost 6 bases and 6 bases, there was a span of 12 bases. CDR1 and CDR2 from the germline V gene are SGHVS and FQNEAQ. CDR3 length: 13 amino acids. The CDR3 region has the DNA TGTGCCAGCAGATCAGAGTGGAGTCAGCCCCAGCATTTT. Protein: CASRSEWSQPQHF.

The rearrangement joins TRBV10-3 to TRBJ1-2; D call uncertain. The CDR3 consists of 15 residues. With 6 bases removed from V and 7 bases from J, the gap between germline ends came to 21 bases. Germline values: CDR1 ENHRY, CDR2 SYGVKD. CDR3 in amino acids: CAISPGLEVTGGYTF. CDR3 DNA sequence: TGTGCCATCAGCCCAGGTTTGGAGGTAACGGGTGGCTACACCTTC.